This TCR beta chain was identified in a study of cytomegalovirus exposure and HLA in healthy donors. The CDR3 has 21 amino acids. V dropped 0 bases and J dropped 1 base, with 24 bases sitting between them. The germline CDR1 and CDR2 sequences are LGHNA and YSLEER. The PCR employed 60 Vbeta primers together with 13 Jbeta primers. TCRdb keeps only in-frame clones here, not all; method: immunoSEQ multiplex PCR. Of over 130,000 clones listed, 82% are singletons. The study's findings and limits: A later analysis linked a missense DCLRE1C variant to TCR beta V- and J-gene trimming. Cytomegalovirus status, reportedly, was diagnosed with high specificity and sensitivity by the classifier.

This clone was seen a single time. What it binds is not known. The origin of this receptor is a male donor in good health and CMV-seronegative. The specimen was PBMCs. The chain combines TRBV4-3 with TRBJ2-2, with a weak D call TRBD1 (5 bases). CDR3 region: CASSQEPPRRLRVGNTGELFF. The CDR3 DNA follows: TGCGCCAGCAGCCAAGAGCCCCCTAGACGACTCAGGGTGGGGAACACCGGGGAGCTGTTTTTT.